The TCR beta chain described here comes from a study of beta chain features in type 1 diabetes (dated by TCRdb to about 2018). With regard to the full study: Mean age, gender distribution, total cell number and subset yield did not differ between patients and healthy donors. In the study, recently diagnosed type 1 diabetes patients and matched healthy donors were compared on the TCRB repertoires of their sorted circulating CD4+ T cell subsets. Across all samples, about 110 million sorted cells were examined, and cell number per subset correlated strongly with RNA yield. Naive and central memory subsets were obtained from all 30 or so donors, but regulatory and stem cell-like memory subsets were isolated from only 8 patients and roughly 8 healthy donors.

Each donor gave one peripheral blood draw, around 100 mL on average, collected into heparinised tubes. A BD FACSAria II was used to sort naive, central memory, regulatory and stem cell-like memory CD4+ T cells with a panel that included CD45RO, CCR7, CD25, CD127, CD95 and CD27. A purity above 95% was achieved for all sorted populations. Right away, PBMCs were isolated by Lymphoprep density gradient centrifugation and were stained directly, with no culture step. To minimize batch effects, samples were stained and sorted in pairs, one healthy donor with one patient per experiment. What the study reported, not specific to this receptor: At VDJ recombination sites, patients with type 1 diabetes made fewer insertions and deleted more nucleotides, a pattern implying thymic rearrangement abnormalities. Because cDNA rather than genomic DNA was sequenced, highly expressing activated cells could have been over-represented, although no difference in activation and CD3 levels was found between groups. Because the HLA sub-analyses included only small numbers of individuals, any influence of HLA type on TCRB rearrangement was left unresolved. A moderate but significant shortening of TCRB CDR3 length was observed in type 1 diabetes patients in all four CD4+ subsets. Shorter templates might be favored by PCR, yet because patient and control samples were amplified and corrected together, any such skew would affect both groups equally. Naive, central memory and regulatory TCRB repertoires appeared to be more similar among patients than among healthy donors.

The entire amount of isolated RNA was reverse transcribed using the High Capacity cDNA Reverse Transcription Kit, so the sequenced TCRB transcripts were expressed ones. Deep immunoSEQ sequencing was applied to naive, central memory and regulatory T cell samples, giving an average of roughly 3.6 million total reads per sample. Sorted cells were lysed in RLT buffer, and RNA was extracted using DNase-treated RNeasy Micro or Mini kits according to cell number. To prevent cross-contamination, every cell subset was processed on its own, while patient and healthy donor samples were processed together. The immunoSEQ multiplex PCR was used to amplify TCRB sequences from cDNA, yielding 87-bp fragments that span the CDR3 region. The amplicons were sequenced using the Illumina HiSeq platform. As for how the authors treated the data: Synthetic template baselines were used to correct PCR bias computationally, reads within Hamming distance 2 were collapsed together, and singletons that could not be merged were discarded. Reads were aligned to IMGT to assign V, D and J genes, CDR3 length, and insertions or deletions at six rearrangement sites. Clonotype counts were normalized to sorted cell number within each subset before computing true diversity and Gini coefficients with the tcR R package. Repertoire sharing was quantified using the overlap coefficient calculated on TCRB nucleotide sequences. As a proxy for the pre-selection repertoire, out-of-frame TCRB sequences from naive cells were analyzed. TCRdb stores this immuneACCESS table with in-frame sequences only. Part of the clones is absent; in the studies checked, under half of the shortfall reflects unresolved V genes, and no reason is known for the rest. V and J calls and clone size are as listed in that table; D and trimming were resolved from the DNA. For this sample there are 300,000 to 400,000 clones; about 13% appear just once. About 0.016% of the sample is held by the ten biggest clonotypes.

This clone was picked up a small number of times. Its antigen has not been determined. Base qualities are missing; no much larger clone stands one base away. CDR1 and CDR2 are drawn from the germline V gene: SGHRS, YFSETQ. From the cysteine up to the phenylalanine, the CDR3 has a length of 14 residues. Left in the record is the CDR3 DNA by itself, 42 bases read in frame from the first base. V lost 4 bases and J lost 9 bases, and the count of bases not matched to a germline gene is 6. This clonotype was sampled from a young woman with type 1 diabetes. The rearranged segments are TRBV5-1 and TRBJ2-1; 11 bases in the junction line up with TRBD1. The sample taken for sequencing was naive CD4+ T cells from blood. Reading the label with the study, this specimen's cell subset or site is: true naive CD4+ T cells. The bases read TGCGCCAGCAGCCCGGACAGGGGGCTGGGTGAGCAGTTCTTC. Its protein product is CASSPDRGLGEQFF.